Listed below are T cell receptor beta chains from one sample, sequenced in a study of cytomegalovirus exposure and HLA in healthy donors. Profiled with immunoSEQ multiplex PCR; TCRdb holds only in-frame clones, not every one. Of roughly 290,000 clones listed, 75% to 90% were seen once; the top ten hold less than 0.4%. Sequencing input: PBMCs. The receptors originated from a girl aged 2-10 years in good health and CMV-seronegative. CDR3s include the opening cysteine and the closing phenylalanine or tryptophan. Fields, in order: J gene, clone size, D gene, V gene, CDR3 DNA, CDR3 protein. D genes are given only for firm matches. Clone sizes are given selectively: once, few, many, or a class where the clone is expanded.

j_call: TRBJ2-1
clone_size: .
d_call: .
v_call: TRBV18
cdr3_nt: TGTGCCAGCTCACCCGGGTCGCGGGGATCTCCGTACAATGAGCAGTTCTTC
cdr3_aa: CASSPGSRGSPYNEQFF

j_call: TRBJ1-5
clone_size: .
d_call: .
v_call: TRBV6-1
cdr3_nt: TGTGCCAGCAGCCTAACAGATATTAGCAATCAGCCCCAGCATTTT
cdr3_aa: CASSLTDISNQPQHF

j_call: TRBJ1-1
clone_size: few
d_call: .
v_call: TRBV6-1
cdr3_nt: TGTGCCAGCAGTGAAGGCCCTAATTTGAACACTGAAGCTTTCTTT
cdr3_aa: CASSEGPNLNTEAFF

j_call: TRBJ2-7
clone_size: .
d_call: TRBD1
v_call: TRBV5-4
cdr3_nt: TGTGCCAGCAGGGGGCCGGGACAGGGCGTGGACGAGCAGTACTTC
cdr3_aa: CASRGPGQGVDEQYF

j_call: TRBJ1-2
clone_size: .
d_call: TRBD1
v_call: TRBV7-6
cdr3_nt: TGTGCCAGCAGCTCCGACAGGACAGGCTATGGCTACACCTTC
cdr3_aa: CASSSDRTGYGYTF

j_call: TRBJ2-7
clone_size: .
d_call: TRBD1
v_call: TRBV28
cdr3_nt: TGTGCCAGCAGACTCTCAGGGGGCTCTTACGAGCAGTACTTC
cdr3_aa: CASRLSGGSYEQYF

j_call: TRBJ2-1
clone_size: .
d_call: TRBD1
v_call: TRBV5-1
cdr3_nt: TGCGCCAGCAGCTTGGCCCGGGACAGGGGGCTGAATGAGCAGTTCTTC
cdr3_aa: CASSLARDRGLNEQFF

j_call: TRBJ2-2
clone_size: .
d_call: TRBD2
v_call: TRBV9
cdr3_nt: TGTGCCAGCAGCAACAGCCTAGCGGGGGCTGGGACCGGGGAGCTGTTTTTT
cdr3_aa: CASSNSLAGAGTGELFF

j_call: TRBJ1-6
clone_size: .
d_call: .
v_call: TRBV19
cdr3_nt: TGTGCCAGTAGTATACGGGAGAGCTCCTATAATTCACCCCTCCACTTT
cdr3_aa: CASSIRESSYNSPLHF

j_call: TRBJ2-1
clone_size: .
d_call: .
v_call: TRBV7-9
cdr3_nt: TGTTCCAGCAGCCGGGGCAATGAGCAGTTCTTC
cdr3_aa: CSSSRGNEQFF

j_call: TRBJ2-3
clone_size: .
d_call: .
v_call: TRBV5-1
cdr3_nt: TGCGCCAGCAGCTTTAGGGACTCCAACACAGATACGCAGTATTTT
cdr3_aa: CASSFRDSNTDTQYF

j_call: TRBJ2-4
clone_size: few
d_call: TRBD1
v_call: TRBV29-1
cdr3_nt: TGCAGCGTTGCCGGGACAGGGGATTCCAAAAACATTCAGTACTTC
cdr3_aa: CSVAGTGDSKNIQYF

j_call: TRBJ1-5
clone_size: few
d_call: .
v_call: TRBV30
cdr3_nt: TGTGCCTGGAGTGTACTCTTCGACAATCAGCCCCAGCATTTT
cdr3_aa: CAWSVLFDNQPQHF

j_call: TRBJ2-7
clone_size: .
d_call: .
v_call: TRBV7-3
cdr3_nt: TGTGCCAGCAGCTCACAACAGGGCTTAGGCCACGAGCAGTACTTC
cdr3_aa: CASSSQQGLGHEQYF

j_call: TRBJ1-5
clone_size: .
d_call: .
v_call: TRBV9
cdr3_nt: TGTGCCGGCAGCACTACAGGGAGCAATCAGCCCCAGCATTTT
cdr3_aa: CAGSTTGSNQPQHF

j_call: TRBJ2-7
clone_size: .
d_call: TRBD1
v_call: TRBV2
cdr3_nt: TGTGCCAGCAACCTGGACAGGTACAACTACGAGCAGTACTTC
cdr3_aa: CASNLDRYNYEQYF

j_call: TRBJ1-2
clone_size: .
d_call: .
v_call: TRBV20-1
cdr3_nt: TGCAGTGCTATCCAGGAGGATGGCTACACCTTC
cdr3_aa: CSAIQEDGYTF

j_call: TRBJ2-3
clone_size: .
d_call: .
v_call: TRBV7-8
cdr3_nt: TGTGCCAGCAGCTCTATAAGGGGGTCAGATACGCAGTATTTT
cdr3_aa: CASSSIRGSDTQYF

j_call: TRBJ1-1
clone_size: .
d_call: .
v_call: TRBV30
cdr3_nt: TGTGCCTGGAGTGTCGAGGGATACACTGAAGCTTTCTTT
cdr3_aa: CAWSVEGYTEAFF

j_call: TRBJ2-7
clone_size: .
d_call: TRBD1
v_call: TRBV5-1
cdr3_nt: TGCGCCAGCAGCTACAGGGGCCACGAGCAGTACTTC
cdr3_aa: CASSYRGHEQYF

j_call: TRBJ1-2
clone_size: .
d_call: TRBD1
v_call: TRBV28
cdr3_nt: TGTGCCAGCACCAGACAGGGGGCGGGCTATGGCTACACCTTC
cdr3_aa: CASTRQGAGYGYTF

j_call: TRBJ2-3
clone_size: .
d_call: TRBD2
v_call: TRBV7-9
cdr3_nt: TGTGCCAGCAGCTCGATGACTAGCCCCAACCGGAATTTT
cdr3_aa: CASSSMTSPNRNF

j_call: TRBJ2-4
clone_size: .
d_call: TRBD2
v_call: TRBV29-1
cdr3_nt: TGCAGCGTTGTCGGGGGGAAGGCTGACATTCAGTACTTC
cdr3_aa: CSVVGGKADIQYF

j_call: TRBJ2-1
clone_size: .
d_call: .
v_call: TRBV4-1
cdr3_nt: TGCGCCAGCAGCCAAGATTCCGTTGTCGGGTTTCGGGATGAGCAGTTCTTC
cdr3_aa: CASSQDSVVGFRDEQFF

j_call: TRBJ1-2
clone_size: .
d_call: TRBD1
v_call: TRBV15
cdr3_nt: TGTGCCACCAGCAGGGGGACAGGGGGCGACTACACCTTC
cdr3_aa: CATSRGTGGDYTF

j_call: TRBJ1-2
clone_size: .
d_call: TRBD1
v_call: TRBV7-9
cdr3_nt: TGTGCCAGCAGCTCGGATACAGGGGGCAAATGGGGCTACACCTTC
cdr3_aa: CASSSDTGGKWGYTF

j_call: TRBJ2-7
clone_size: .
d_call: TRBD2
v_call: TRBV7-9
cdr3_nt: TGTGCCAGCAGCTTAGGGGTCAGTATTACTAGCGGTAATTACGAGCAGTACTTC
cdr3_aa: CASSLGVSITSGNYEQYF

j_call: TRBJ2-7
clone_size: .
d_call: .
v_call: TRBV6-1
cdr3_nt: TGTGCCAGCAGTGAACGGTATCGTACAGGGGGGGACTACGAGCAGTACTTC
cdr3_aa: CASSERYRTGGDYEQYF

j_call: TRBJ1-5
clone_size: .
d_call: .
v_call: TRBV18
cdr3_nt: TGTGCCAGCTCACCATTAACAGGGTTCAATCAGCCCCAGCATTTT
cdr3_aa: CASSPLTGFNQPQHF

j_call: TRBJ1-3
clone_size: .
d_call: TRBD1
v_call: TRBV5-4
cdr3_nt: TGTGCCAGCAGCCCCTGGGACAGTGGAAACACCATATATTTT
cdr3_aa: CASSPWDSGNTIYF

j_call: TRBJ1-1
clone_size: .
d_call: .
v_call: TRBV5-4
cdr3_nt: TGTGCCAGCAGCTTGCTGGGGGGGAGACCCCACACTGAAGCTTTCTTT
cdr3_aa: CASSLLGGRPHTEAFF